Listed below are T cell receptor beta chains from one sample, sequenced in a study of PD-L1 blockade in urothelial cancer. Generated by immunoSEQ multiplex PCR, the TCRdb table keeps only in-frame clones and is missing some. Seen here are some 120,000 clones, 65% to 85% observed once, and the top ten hold 3.2%. Sequenced here: PBMCs, sampled around atezolizumab (anti-PD-L1) treatment. The receptor source for this set is a middle-aged man with urothelial cancer. The CDR3 runs from the conserved cysteine through the conserved F or W. The order of the fields is CDR3 length, V gene, J gene, D gene, clone size, CDR3 protein, CDR3 DNA. The D gene is left open where the match is weak. Rows may omit the clone size; those that give it use once, few, many or a size class.

13	TRBV30	TRBJ1-5	.	.	CAWSQSQWQPQHF	TGTGCCTGGAGCCAATCACAGTGGCAGCCCCAGCATTTT
14	TRBV6-1	TRBJ2-7	TRBD1	.	CASRRMDRPHEQYF	TGTGCCAGCAGACGAATGGACAGGCCGCACGAGCAGTACTTC
14	TRBV6-5	TRBJ2-2	TRBD2	.	CASSYVAGNGELFF	TGTGCCAGCAGTTACGTAGCGGGGAACGGGGAGCTGTTTTTT
15	TRBV2	TRBJ1-6	.	.	CASSVQTADNSPLHF	TGTGCCAGCAGTGTACAGACGGCCGATAATTCACCCCTCCACTTT
15	TRBV6-5	TRBJ2-3	TRBD2	.	CASRATLGGADTQYF	TGTGCCAGCAGGGCCACCCTCGGGGGGGCAGATACGCAGTATTTT
21	TRBV5-1	TRBJ2-6	TRBD1	.	CASSQLGLGTGGRSGANVLTF	TGCGCCAGCAGCCAATTGGGATTGGGGACAGGGGGCCGGTCTGGGGCCAACGTCCTGACTTTC
15	TRBV6-1	TRBJ2-5	.	.	CASRANHGQQETQYF	TGTGCCAGCAGGGCTAACCACGGACAGCAAGAGACCCAGTACTTC
13	TRBV27	TRBJ1-1	.	few	CASSLSRHVAAFF	TGTGCCAGCAGTTTATCGCGGCACGTCGCCGCTTTCTTT
15	TRBV5-1	TRBJ2-7	TRBD2	.	CASSFSSSGGYEQYF	TGCGCCAGCAGCTTTTCATCTAGCGGAGGCTACGAGCAGTACTTC
14	TRBV5-1	TRBJ2-1	TRBD2	.	CASSPAGAPGEQFF	TGCGCCAGCAGCCCAGCGGGAGCCCCGGGTGAGCAGTTCTTC
14	TRBV4-2	TRBJ2-7	.	.	CASSQEALRGEQYF	TGTGCCAGCAGCCAAGAGGCCTTGAGGGGGGAGCAGTACTTC
18	TRBV7-9	TRBJ2-2	TRBD2	few	CASSSAGTSGRMDGELFF	TGTGCCAGCAGCTCAGCCGGGACTAGCGGGAGAATGGACGGGGAGCTGTTTTTT
16	TRBV11-3	TRBJ2-2	TRBD1	.	CASNPGQSSNTGELFF	TGTGCCAGCAACCCGGGACAGTCTTCGAACACCGGGGAGCTGTTTTTT
16	TRBV7-2	TRBJ2-3	.	.	CASSLAGGGRTDTQYF	TGTGCCAGCAGCTTAGCTGGGGGGGGCAGGACAGATACGCAGTATTTT
14	TRBV6-1	TRBJ1-5	.	.	CASRRLFQGQPQHF	TGTGCCAGCAGACGCCTATTCCAGGGTCAGCCCCAGCATTTT
15	TRBV5-1	TRBJ1-1	TRBD1	once	CASRIGGTGNTEAFF	TGCGCCAGCAGAATTGGGGGGACAGGGAACACTGAAGCTTTCTTT
15	TRBV28	TRBJ1-1	TRBD1	.	CASSLRGQGTTEAFF	TGTGCCAGCAGTTTACGAGGACAGGGGACTACTGAAGCTTTCTTT
14	TRBV19	TRBJ2-1	.	once	CASSLNNGYNEQFF	TGTGCCAGTAGTCTCAATAACGGCTACAATGAGCAGTTCTTC
14	TRBV30	TRBJ2-5	TRBD2	.	CAARWTSGSETQYF	TGTGCCGCACGTTGGACTAGCGGGAGCGAGACCCAGTACTTC
15	TRBV7-7	TRBJ2-3	TRBD2	.	CASSLAGGPTDTQYF	TGTGCTAGCAGCTTAGCGGGAGGGCCCACAGATACGCAGTATTTT
10	TRBV20-1	TRBJ1-1	.	.	CSAKDAGAFF	TGCAGTGCCAAAGACGCGGGGGCTTTCTTT
13	TRBV29-1	TRBJ2-7	TRBD2	.	CNVVRGLAGEQYF	TGCAACGTTGTACGGGGACTAGCGGGGGAGCAGTACTTC
15	TRBV6-1	TRBJ1-5	TRBD1	.	CASSPTGNSNQPQHF	TGTGCCAGCAGTCCGACAGGGAATAGCAATCAGCCCCAGCATTTT
15	TRBV30	TRBJ2-7	TRBD2	.	CAWTGRTSRTYEQYF	TGTGCCTGGACCGGGAGGACTAGCAGAACCTACGAGCAGTACTTC
14	TRBV6-1	TRBJ2-5	TRBD2	.	CASRSSGSGGTQYF	TGTGCCAGCAGGAGTAGCGGGAGTGGCGGGACCCAGTACTTC
13	TRBV30	TRBJ1-6	.	.	CACSDRYNSPLHF	TGTGCCTGTAGTGACAGATATAATTCACCCCTCCACTTT
14	TRBV29-1	TRBJ1-1	.	.	CSVERVGGGTEAFF	TGCAGCGTTGAAAGGGTAGGGGGAGGGACTGAAGCTTTCTTT
18	TRBV7-8	TRBJ2-5	TRBD2	once	CASSRRTSGSDLGETQYF	TGTGCCAGCAGCCGTCGGACTAGCGGGAGTGATTTGGGTGAGACCCAGTACTTC
15	TRBV14	TRBJ2-5	.	once	CASSPWGLARETQYF	TGTGCCAGCAGCCCTTGGGGGCTAGCTCGAGAGACCCAGTACTTC
14	TRBV28	TRBJ1-2	.	once	CASSFRGENYGYTF	TGTGCCAGCAGTTTCCGTGGAGAAAACTATGGCTACACCTTC
11	TRBV6-5	TRBJ2-5	.	.	CASSLQGSQYF	TGTGCCAGCAGTCTCCAGGGTTCCCAGTACTTC
12	TRBV7-8	TRBJ2-1	.	.	CASSSPRGEQFF	TGTGCCAGCAGCTCCCCTAGGGGGGAGCAGTTCTTC
15	TRBV18	TRBJ1-5	.	.	CASSPVAQVNQPQHF	TGTGCCAGCTCACCGGTCGCACAAGTCAATCAGCCCCAGCATTTT
17	TRBV10-3	TRBJ2-3	TRBD2	.	CAISRLAGGVSTDTQYF	TGTGCCATCAGTCGACTAGCGGGAGGGGTTAGCACAGATACGCAGTATTTT
15	TRBV19	TRBJ2-1	.	.	CASTAQGPSYNEQFF	TGTGCCAGTACTGCGCAGGGGCCTTCCTACAATGAGCAGTTCTTC
17	TRBV28	TRBJ2-7	TRBD2	.	CASSFKGASGRPYEQYF	TGTGCCAGCAGTTTCAAGGGGGCCAGCGGGAGGCCCTACGAGCAGTACTTC
16	TRBV19	TRBJ2-5	.	.	CASSHKAHSSQETQYF	TGTGCCAGTAGCCATAAGGCCCACAGCTCCCAAGAGACCCAGTACTTC
13	TRBV28	TRBJ1-1	.	.	CASSLRSDSEAFF	TGTGCCAGCAGTTTAAGAAGTGACAGTGAAGCTTTCTTT
13	TRBV5-1	TRBJ1-2	.	once	CASSLVGEEGYTF	TGCGCCAGCAGCTTGGTAGGGGAAGAGGGCTACACCTTC
14	TRBV5-1	TRBJ2-5	.	.	CASSFGTTQETQYF	TGCGCCAGCAGCTTCGGGACAACTCAAGAGACCCAGTACTTC
14	TRBV5-1	TRBJ2-7	.	once	CASSSRRDSYEQYF	TGCGCCAGCAGCTCTCGGCGGGATTCCTACGAGCAGTACTTC
14	TRBV28	TRBJ2-7	.	once	CASQTGQSRYEQYF	TGTGCCAGCCAGACCGGACAGTCACGCTACGAGCAGTACTTC
17	TRBV30	TRBJ2-3	TRBD2	.	CAWSVRRTSGSTDTQYF	TGTGCCTGGAGTGTACGTCGGACTAGCGGGAGCACAGATACGCAGTATTTT
16	TRBV27	TRBJ2-5	TRBD2	.	CASSLVRGRAKETQYF	TGTGCCAGCAGTTTAGTAAGAGGGAGGGCGAAAGAGACCCAGTACTTC
13	TRBV5-4	TRBJ1-1	.	once	CASSLGRDTEAFF	TGTGCCAGCAGCTTGGGGAGGGACACTGAAGCTTTCTTT
14	TRBV5-1	TRBJ2-7	TRBD2	.	CASSQPGLDHEQYF	TGCGCCAGCAGCCAGCCGGGACTAGACCACGAGCAGTACTTC
14	TRBV19	TRBJ1-1	.	.	CASQRGRGNTEAFF	TGTGCCAGCCAGCGGGGGCGCGGGAACACTGAAGCTTTCTTT
14	TRBV4-1	TRBJ1-4	.	.	CASRNSGTYEKLFF	TGCGCCAGCAGAAACAGCGGGACGTATGAAAAACTGTTTTTT